The rows below give T cell receptor beta chains drawn from one sample of a study of blood T cells in healthy people across ages. MiXCR, run by TCRdb on the 5' RACE reads, gives a single entry per CDR3 protein. Among over 1,500,000 distinct CDR3 sequences listed, roughly 52% were seen once. Sequencing was done on a sample of blood. The origin of the receptors is a woman in her forties in good health. Both conserved end residues are part of each CDR3. D genes are given only for firm matches. Clone size, where shown, is once, few, many, or a class for clones that have expanded.

. TRBJ1-5 . TRBV20-1 TGCAGTGCTTCTCGGGGGGCGGCAGGTCAGCCCCAGCATTTT CSASRGAAGQPQHF
once TRBJ1-2 . TRBV4-1 TGCGCCAGCAGCCACCCGACAGGAGCAAGTCAAAATGGCTACACCTTC CASSHPTGASQNGYTF
. TRBJ1-2 TRBD1 TRBV20-1 TGCAGTGCTCACACGGGACAGCAATCTTATGGCTACACCTTC CSAHTGQQSYGYTF
. TRBJ1-2 TRBD1 TRBV7-9 TGTGCCAGCAGCTTAGTGGGACAGGGCTATGGCTACACCTTC CASSLVGQGYGYTF
. TRBJ2-3 TRBD2 TRBV7-3 TGTGCCAGCAGCCAAGGACTAGCGTTAGATACGCAGTATTTT CASSQGLALDTQYF
. TRBJ2-3 . TRBV9 TGTGCCAGCAGCGTAGAAAGGAGGACGGGGGATACGCAGTATTTT CASSVERRTGDTQYF
. TRBJ2-3 . TRBV27 TGTTCCAGCATCGACTTCACAGAGACGCAGTATTTT CSSIDFTETQYF
few TRBJ1-5 . TRBV5-1 TGCGCCAGCAGCTTGGGAGAGTACGGGCAGCCCCAGCATTTT CASSLGEYGQPQHF
few TRBJ1-2 . TRBV25-1 TGTGCCAGCAGTGAACGGAGGGTTGGCGGCTACACCTTC CASSERRVGGYTF
. TRBJ1-2 TRBD1 TRBV28 TGTGCCAGCAGTTTTCTGGACAGGCTGGGTGGCTACACCTTC CASSFLDRLGGYTF
. TRBJ2-7 TRBD2 TRBV6-6 TGTGCCAGCAGGGTAGCGGGGGGGCACCACGAGCAGTACTTC CASRVAGGHHEQYF
few TRBJ2-1 TRBD2 TRBV9 TGTGCCAGCAGCATTACTAGCGGGGGGGCAGTTGAGCAGTTCTTC CASSITSGGAVEQFF
few TRBJ2-7 . TRBV20-1 TGCAGTGCTAGATGGCAGGGGAGGAACGAGCAGTACTTC CSARWQGRNEQYF
. TRBJ2-1 TRBD2 TRBV5-5 TGTGCCAGCAGCCCCCAACGGACTAGCGGGGTGAACAATGAGCAGTTCTTC CASSPQRTSGVNNEQFF
. TRBJ2-3 . TRBV20-1 TGCAGTGCTCCACCGGGACCTTCAGATACGCAGTATTTT CSAPPGPSDTQYF
. TRBJ2-1 . TRBV12-3/TRBV12-4 TGTGCCAGCAGTTTTTCCCGGCGAGGGCTCTACTCGACGGAATCTTACAATGAGCAGTTCTTC CASSFSRRGLYSTESYNEQFF
. TRBJ2-2 . TRBV7-8 TGTGCCAGCAGCTTGGACAGCGGCGGGGAGCTGTTTTTT CASSLDSGGELFF
. TRBJ2-5 TRBD2 TRBV18 TGTGCCAGCTCACCACGGCGAGCGGGGGGTGAGACCCAGTACTTC CASSPRRAGGETQYF
few TRBJ2-5 . TRBV5-6 TGTGCCAGCAGCAAGCTTGAAACCGTAACACAAGAGACCCAGTACTTC CASSKLETVTQETQYF
few TRBJ2-7 TRBD2 TRBV5-1 TGCGCCAGCAGCGACGGGGGGACGTACTACGAGCAGTACTTC CASSDGGTYYEQYF
. TRBJ1-6 . TRBV5-1 TGCGCCAGCAGCCCCCGGGATCTGGATTCACCCCTCCACTTT CASSPRDLDSPLHF
. TRBJ2-5 . TRBV4-3 TGCGCCAGCAGCCTATACCGCTCCGGGGCCAGAATAGAGTCGGGGGTAAGGGAGCAGTACTTC CASSLYRSGARIESGVREQYF
few TRBJ2-3 TRBD2 TRBV5-1 TGCGCCAGCAGCTTGGTCGGGGGGGCAGGCTTGGATACGCAGTATTTT CASSLVGGAGLDTQYF
. TRBJ2-1 TRBD2 TRBV5-1 TGCGCCAGCAGCTTGGACGCGGGGGGGGTCCCCAATGAGCAGTTCTTC CASSLDAGGVPNEQFF
. TRBJ1-6 . TRBV20-1 TGCAGTGCGAGAGCTTCTCTGGATTCACCCCTCCACTTT CSARASLDSPLHF
. TRBJ1-4 . TRBV5-1 TGTGCCAGCAGCTTCAGGACTAATGAAAAACTGTTTTTT CASSFRTNEKLFF
. TRBJ1-1 TRBD1 TRBV5-1 TGCGCCAGCAGACTCACAGGGGGCACTGAAGCTTTCTTT CASRLTGGTEAFF
few TRBJ2-3 TRBD1 TRBV13 TGTGCCAGCAGCTTAGCATGGTCAGGGACAGGGGGCGAAAGCACAGATACGCAGTATTTT CASSLAWSGTGGESTDTQYF
. TRBJ1-6 . TRBV20-1 TGCAGTGCTAGAGAACTAAGTGATTCACCCCTCCACTTT CSARELSDSPLHF
few TRBJ2-7 TRBD1 TRBV27 TGTGCCAGCAGTCTGAGACAGGGCTCTCCCTACGAGCAGTACTTC CASSLRQGSPYEQYF
. TRBJ1-5 . TRBV18 TGTGCCAGCTCACCCCAGGGCTTTGTCGGACAGCCCCAGCATTTT CASSPQGFVGQPQHF
. TRBJ2-2 TRBD2 TRBV27 TGTGCCAGCAGTTCATCCCCCTCTAGCGGGGGGGCCCCGGGGGAGCTGTTTTTT CASSSSPSSGGAPGELFF
. TRBJ2-3 . TRBV7-6 TGTGCCAGCAGCTTAGTTGCCACGGACGCGGATACGCAGTATTTT CASSLVATDADTQYF
few TRBJ2-7 TRBD2 TRBV6-2/TRBV6-3 TGTGCCAGCAGTTACGGCGGGGGACCTTACGAGCAGTACTTC CASSYGGGPYEQYF
. TRBJ2-1 . TRBV29-1 TGCAGCCTTCAGCCAGTCAGCTCCTACAATGAGCAGTTCTTC CSLQPVSSYNEQFF
. TRBJ2-3 . TRBV7-2 TGTGCCAGCAGCTTATTTCAGCGCACAGATACGCAGTATTTT CASSLFQRTDTQYF
. TRBJ2-5 TRBD2 TRBV28 TGTGCCAGCAGTCCCCATCCAGCGGGGGGGCCTCAAGAGACCCAGTACTTC CASSPHPAGGPQETQYF